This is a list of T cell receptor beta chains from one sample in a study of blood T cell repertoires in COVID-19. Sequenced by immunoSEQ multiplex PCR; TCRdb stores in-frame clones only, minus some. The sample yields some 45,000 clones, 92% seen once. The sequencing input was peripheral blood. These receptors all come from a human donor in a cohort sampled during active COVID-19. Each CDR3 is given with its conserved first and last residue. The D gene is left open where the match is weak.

CDR3: CASSLGGTSGRTQYF
DNA: TGTGCCAGCAGCTTAGGGGGGACTAGCGGGAGAACGCAGTATTTT
D: TRBD2
V: TRBV7-3
J: TRBJ2-3

CDR3: CASRSGVRGQPTARTQYF
DNA: TGTGCCAGCAGGAGTGGAGTAAGGGGACAACCCACCGCTAGGACGCAGTATTTT
D: -
V: TRBV5-4
J: TRBJ2-3

CDR3: CASSLLRSHSYEQYF
DNA: TGTGCCAGCAGTTTATTAAGGAGTCACTCCTACGAGCAGTACTTC
D: -
V: TRBV27
J: TRBJ2-7

CDR3: CASSLGGHSEAFF
DNA: TGTGCCAGCAGTTTAGGGGGACACAGTGAAGCTTTCTTT
D: -
V: TRBV27
J: TRBJ1-1

CDR3: CASSLRDTYSGEQYF
DNA: TGTGCCAGCAGCTTAAGGGACACATATTCGGGCGAGCAGTACTTC
D: -
V: TRBV7-9
J: TRBJ2-7

CDR3: CASSLGGDSYTF
DNA: TGTGCCAGCAGCTTAGGGGGAGATAGCTACACCTTC
D: -
V: TRBV7-9
J: TRBJ1-2

CDR3: CASSVGGGRDTEAFF
DNA: TGTGCCAGCAGCGTAGGAGGAGGCAGAGACACTGAAGCTTTCTTT
D: -
V: TRBV9
J: TRBJ1-1

CDR3: CASRNTGGYGYTF
DNA: TGTGCCAGCAGGAACACAGGGGGCTATGGCTACACCTTC
D: TRBD1
V: TRBV12-3/TRBV12-4
J: TRBJ1-2

CDR3: CAISGTSGTGELFF
DNA: TGTGCCATCAGTGGGACTAGCGGGACCGGGGAGCTGTTTTTT
D: TRBD2
V: TRBV10-3
J: TRBJ2-2

CDR3: CASSSDRGVRQTDTQYF
DNA: TGTGCCAGCAGCTCGGACAGGGGTGTTCGTCAGACAGATACGCAGTATTTT
D: TRBD1
V: TRBV7-2
J: TRBJ2-3

CDR3: CASSTSGQINQPQHF
DNA: TGTGCCAGCAGCACGAGCGGACAGATTAATCAGCCCCAGCATTTT
D: -
V: TRBV9
J: TRBJ1-5

CDR3: CASSLRGLSSYEQYF
DNA: TGTGCCAGCAGCTTAAGGGGGCTAAGCTCCTACGAGCAGTACTTC
D: TRBD1
V: TRBV7-9
J: TRBJ2-7

CDR3: CASSLSPGQGTNQPQHF
DNA: TGTGCCAGCAGTCTTAGTCCGGGACAGGGAACAAATCAGCCCCAGCATTTT
D: TRBD1
V: TRBV28
J: TRBJ1-5

CDR3: CAWSVGAGVGEQYF
DNA: TGTGCCTGGAGTGTTGGAGCGGGGGTCGGGGAGCAGTACTTC
D: TRBD2
V: TRBV30
J: TRBJ2-7

CDR3: CASLLRGGYEQYF
DNA: TGTGCCAGCCTTCTCCGGGGGGGGTACGAGCAGTACTTC
D: TRBD2
V: TRBV6-5
J: TRBJ2-7

CDR3: CAWSVSPHTEAFF
DNA: TGTGCCTGGAGTGTAAGCCCCCACACTGAAGCTTTCTTT
D: -
V: TRBV30
J: TRBJ1-1

CDR3: CSVEARTGANVLTF
DNA: TGCAGCGTTGAAGCTAGGACTGGGGCCAACGTCCTGACTTTC
D: -
V: TRBV29-1
J: TRBJ2-6

CDR3: CAISESRTSGSTDTQYF
DNA: TGTGCCATCAGTGAGTCCAGGACTAGCGGGAGCACAGATACGCAGTATTTT
D: TRBD2
V: TRBV10-3
J: TRBJ2-3

CDR3: CASSGRTSDTQYF
DNA: TGTGCCAGCAGCGGGCGGACTAGCGATACGCAGTATTTT
D: TRBD2
V: TRBV7-8
J: TRBJ2-3

CDR3: CATSDPDRGHDNEQFF
DNA: TGTGCCACCAGTGACCCGGACAGGGGGCATGACAATGAGCAGTTCTTC
D: TRBD1
V: TRBV24-1
J: TRBJ2-1

CDR3: CASRPTVWSDSYEQHF
DNA: TGTGCCAGCAGACCCACCGTATGGTCTGACTCCTACGAGCAGCACTTC
D: -
V: TRBV2
J: TRBJ2-7

CDR3: CASSVGRGGNEQFF
DNA: TGTGCCAGCAGCGTAGGGAGGGGGGGCAATGAGCAGTTCTTC
D: -
V: TRBV9
J: TRBJ2-1

CDR3: CATSEPAVSSYNEQFF
DNA: TGTGCCACCAGTGAACCAGCGGTGAGCTCCTACAATGAGCAGTTCTTC
D: -
V: TRBV24-1
J: TRBJ2-1

CDR3: CATSDFRTSHGAGGEQFF
DNA: TGTGCCACCAGTGATTTCCGTACCTCTCACGGGGCCGGGGGTGAGCAGTTCTTC
D: -
V: TRBV24-1
J: TRBJ2-1

CDR3: CASSWLAGVPLEQFF
DNA: TGTGCCAGCAGCTGGCTAGCGGGAGTCCCACTCGAGCAGTTCTTC
D: TRBD2
V: TRBV3-1/TRBV3-2
J: TRBJ2-1

CDR3: CASSLGINQPQHF
DNA: TGTGCCAGCAGCTTGGGCATCAATCAGCCCCAGCATTTT
D: -
V: TRBV11-2
J: TRBJ1-5

CDR3: CASSTRTSGRPLNTGELFF
DNA: TGTGCCAGCAGTACCCGGACTAGCGGAAGACCATTGAACACCGGGGAGCTGTTTTTT
D: TRBD2
V: TRBV28
J: TRBJ2-2

CDR3: CASSLVQGVHGYTF
DNA: TGTGCCAGCAGCTTGGTTCAGGGTGTTCATGGCTACACCTTC
D: -
V: TRBV5-5
J: TRBJ1-2

CDR3: CASSQVQGNYGYTF
DNA: TGTGCCAGCAGCCAAGTGCAGGGCAACTATGGCTACACCTTC
D: -
V: TRBV14
J: TRBJ1-2

CDR3: CATRSGSNTEAFF
DNA: TGTGCCACGAGGTCTGGGTCGAACACTGAAGCTTTCTTT
D: -
V: TRBV24-1
J: TRBJ1-1

CDR3: CASSLAYTDTQYF
DNA: TGTGCCAGCAGCTTAGCCTACACAGATACGCAGTATTTT
D: -
V: TRBV7-2
J: TRBJ2-3